The 32 T cell receptor beta chains reported below all come from one sample, sequenced in a study of control samples from healthy donors and cancer patients. Produced via immunoSEQ multiplex PCR; TCRdb's table is partial and in-frame only. Counted here are about 180,000 clones, roughly 92% occurring once; the ten biggest clones make up more than 1.3%. Sample: blood. These receptors were collected from a man aged 30 to 45 in good health.

The chain carries TRBV7-7 and TRBJ2-3; tentative D call: TRBD2 (5 bases). Trimming cost V 0 bases and J 4 bases, with 11 bases left between them. Per germline, CDR1 SSHAT and CDR2 FNYEAQ (reference sequence). CDR3 length: 15 residues. CDR3 nucleotide sequence: TGTGCCAGCAGCTTAGCTGGCGGGTCCGCAGATACGCAGTATTTT. This translates into CASSLAGGSADTQYF.

On this clone: An end of the junction differs from the germline gene, which may be a read error. The chain joins TRBV7-3 to TRBJ2-5, with D maybe TRBD2 (6 bases). This CDR3 is 13 amino acids long. The germline V gene has CDR1 SGHTA and CDR2 FQGTGA. Written as DNA, the CDR3 is TGTGCCAGCAGCCGGGGGAAGGAAGAGGCCCAGTACTTC. It specifies CASSRGKEEAQYF.

V gene TRBV15 combines with J gene TRBJ1-2; D is unclear. V dropped 8 bases and J dropped 4 bases, with 11 bases sitting between them. CDR1 and CDR2 (germline): LNHNV, YYDKDF (reference sequence). The CDR3 is made up of 12 amino acids. CDR3 protein: CATFASGYGYTF. CDR3 in DNA: TGTGCCACCTTCGCCTCGGGCTATGGCTACACCTTC.

The chain combines TRBV7-2 with TRBJ2-5; a weak D match, TRBD2 (5 bases). Per the germline V gene, CDR1 is SGHTA and CDR2 is FQGNSA. Trimming took off 5 bases at V and 7 bases at J, with 17 bases between the two ends. CDR3 size: 14 residues. In nucleotides, the CDR3 is TGTGCCAGCAGCCTCCCGGGTGTCCGGGGGACCCAGTACTTC. This sequence encodes CASSLPGVRGTQYF.

The rearrangement links TRBV5-1 to TRBJ2-3, with D perhaps matching TRBD1 or TRBD2 (6 bases each). The CDR3 length is 14 residues. Germline lookup yields CDR1 SGHRS and CDR2 YFSETQ. The V and J ends lost 4 bases and 6 bases respectively, with 15 bases between them. The CDR3 here is CASSGGRNGDTQYF. CDR3 DNA sequence: TGCGCCAGCAGCGGGGGGCGGAACGGGGATACGCAGTATTTT.

The CDR3 DNA reads as TGTGCCAGCAGCCGGGCTCCAGGAGCCTACGAGCAGTACTTC. This gives the protein CASSRAPGAYEQYF. The genes are TRBV6-5 and TRBJ2-7; D call uncertain. CDR3 length: 14 residues. The V gene's germline CDR1 is MNHEY and CDR2 SVGAGI. The V and J ends lost 6 bases and 2 bases respectively, with 14 bases between them.

Concerning this clone itself: Other DNA sequences within the sample encode an identical CDR3. The chain is built from TRBV19 and TRBJ1-5; possibly TRBD1 for D (6 bases). Trimming cost V 1 base and J 4 bases, with 8 bases left between them. Germline V gene data show CDR1 as LNHDA and CDR2 as SQIVND (reference sequence). The CDR3 runs 14 residues. The CDR3 bases are TGTGCCAGTAGTATAGTAGGGGGGAATCAGCCCCAGCATTTT. This translates into CASSIVGGNQPQHF.

This clone was detected only once. The V gene is TRBV6-5, the J gene TRBJ2-6, with D perhaps TRBD1 (6 bases). Germline V gene lookup returns CDR1 MNHEY and CDR2 SVGAGI. This CDR3 is built from 15 residues. V was trimmed by 5 bases and J by 4 bases, leaving 12 bases between them. The CDR3 bases are TGTGCCAGCAGTCCAACAGGGTTAGGGGCCAACGTCCTGACTTTC. It is translated as CASSPTGLGANVLTF.

The J gene is TRBJ1-1, the V gene TRBV29-1; D gene ambiguous. The germline CDR1 and CDR2 sequences are SQVTM and ANQGSEA. Trimming shortened V by 4 bases and J by 1 base, and 10 bases separated the two germline ends. There are 13 residues in the CDR3. The CDR3 sequence: CSVGVLGNTEAFF. DNA of the CDR3: TGCAGCGTTGGGGTCCTCGGGAACACTGAAGCTTTCTTT.

The gene calls are TRBV11-2 and TRBJ2-1; 8 bases agree with TRBD2. Losses at the gene ends were 3 bases for V and 4 bases for J; bases not matched to a gene: 5. The germline V gene encodes CDR1 SGHAT and CDR2 FQNNGV. CDR3 length equals 15 residues. Here the CDR3 DNA reads TGTGCCAGCAGCTTTGATAGCGGGGTATACAATGAGCAGTTCTTC. Amino acids: CASSFDSGVYNEQFF.

This clone appeared a single time. The CDR3 protein is CASSPSGRATDTQYF. CDR3 bases: TGTGCCAGCAGCCCCAGCGGGAGGGCGACAGATACGCAGTATTTT. V and J are TRBV11-2 and TRBJ2-3; 10 bases map to TRBD2. The CDR3 length is 15 residues. Germline V CDR1 and CDR2: SGHAT, FQNNGV. The trim removed 5 bases at V and 3 bases at J, leaving 5 bases unmatched. The full variable domain, with the rest looked up from reference TRBV11-2 and TRBJ2-3, is EAGVAQSPRYKIIEKRQSVAFWCNPISGHATLYWYQQILGQGPKLLIQFQNNGVVDDSQLPKDRFSAERLKGVDSTLKIQPAKLEDSAVYLCASSPSGRATDTQYFGPGTRLTVL.

This sequence joins TRBV30 and TRBJ1-4; D remains unclear. The CDR3 is 14 amino acids. V was trimmed by 0 bases and J by 6 bases, leaving 11 bases between them. Germline V gene sequence: CDR1 GTSNPN, CDR2 SVGIG (reference sequence). The CDR3 spells CAWSVRQPHEKLFF. The CDR3 DNA is TGTGCCTGGAGTGTCCGCCAGCCCCATGAAAAACTGTTTTTT.

V is TRBV6-5 and J is TRBJ2-5; tentatively, D is TRBD1 or TRBD2 (5 bases each). The CDR3 contains 14 residues. Germline CDR1 reads MNHEY; CDR2 reads SVGAGI. Trimming stripped 2 bases from V and 4 bases from J, with 11 bases between. CDR3 loop: CASSYAAGRETQYF. The CDR3 nucleotides are TGTGCCAGCAGTTACGCCGCAGGGAGAGAGACCCAGTACTTC.

This clone has only one observation. The chain combines TRBV27 with TRBJ2-5; TRBD2 matches 8 bases. V gave up 6 bases and J gave up 7 bases; unmatched junction bases: 10. Germline values: CDR1 MNHEY, CDR2 SMNVEV (reference sequence). The CDR3 has 14 amino acids. CDR3 nucleotides: TGTGCCAGCAGCCGCAGCGGGAGTGGCGGGACCCAGTACTTC. Translation gives CASSRSGSGGTQYF.

This chain uses TRBV10-3 with TRBJ2-7; no firm D call. The length of the CDR3 is 14 residues. The germline gives CDR1 ENHRY, CDR2 SYGVKD. Trimming took off 0 bases at V and 3 bases at J, with 9 bases between the two ends. CDR3 sequence: CAISESGTHYEQYF. CDR3 bases: TGTGCCATCAGTGAGTCGGGCACCCACTACGAGCAGTACTTC.

J is TRBJ2-2 and V is TRBV5-4; 7 positions match TRBD2. This CDR3 has 13 residues. Per germline, CDR1 SGHNT and CDR2 YYREEE (reference sequence). V gave up 9 bases and J gave up 4 bases; unmatched junction bases: 6. The CDR3 region has the DNA TGTGCCACCGGGAGGAGGGGCACCGGGGAGCTGTTTTTT. It encodes CATGRRGTGELFF. The complete variable domain, with remaining parts taken from reference TRBV5-4 and TRBJ2-2, reads ETGVTQSPTHLIKTRGQQVTLRCSSQSGHNTVSWYQQALGQGPQFIFQYYREEENGRGNFPPRFSGLQFPNYSSELNVNALELDDSALYLCATGRRGTGELFFGEGSRLTVL.

This clone was recorded once. The chain employs TRBV19 and TRBJ1-5, with 9 bases that match TRBD1. Per germline, CDR1 LNHDA and CDR2 SQIVND (reference sequence). V shed 6 bases and J 5 bases; nucleotides not matched to a gene: 8. The CDR3 spans 15 residues. CDR3 sequence reads: CASSPTGGRDQPQHF. In DNA, the CDR3 is TGTGCCAGTAGCCCCACAGGGGGCAGAGATCAGCCCCAGCATTTT.

V gene TRBV29-1 combines with J gene TRBJ1-5, with D perhaps matching TRBD1 (5 bases). The CDR3 is made up of 14 amino acids. V gave up 7 bases and J gave up 0 bases, with 13 bases separating them. In germline, CDR1 is SQVTM, CDR2 ANQGSEA. Here the CDR3 DNA reads TGCAGCGCTACGACAGCAAATAGCAATCAGCCCCAGCATTTT. It is translated as CSATTANSNQPQHF. Drawing the rest from reference TRBV29-1 and TRBJ1-5, the complete variable domain is SAVISQKPSRDICQRGTSLTIQCQVDSQVTMMFWYRQQPGQSLTLIATANQGSEATYESGFVIDKFPISRPNLTFSTLTVSNMSPEDSSIYLCSATTANSNQPQHFGDGTRLSIL.

Only one count was recorded for this clone. The rearrangement joins TRBV3-1 (or the pseudogene TRBV3-2) to TRBJ1-5; 10 nucleotides agree with TRBD1. CDR3 length equals 16 residues. The germline V gene has CDR1 LGHDT and CDR2 YNNKEL (reference sequence). Unmatched junction bases numbered 8, after V lost 5 bases and J lost 4 bases. Here the CDR3 reads CASSSRDRGFNQPQHF. For the CDR3, the DNA is TGTGCCAGCAGCTCCCGGGACAGGGGCTTTAATCAGCCCCAGCATTTT.

The V call is TRBV20-1, the J call TRBJ1-4; D is unresolved. V was shortened by 3 bases and J by 5 bases, with 10 bases between the two germline ends. The CDR3 has 13 amino acids. CDR1 is DFQATT, CDR2 SNEGSKA, per germline (reference sequence). Here the CDR3 DNA reads TGCAGTGCTAGTTGGGATCAGAATGAAAAACTGTTTTTT. This sequence encodes CSASWDQNEKLFF.

CDR3 in amino acids: CASSLEPIMGELFF. CDR3 bases: TGCGCCAGCAGCTTGGAACCGATCATGGGGGAGCTGTTTTTT. This chain links TRBV5-1 with TRBJ2-2; D is unresolved. Trimming took off 0 bases at V and 8 bases at J, with 11 bases between the two ends. Germline CDR1 SGHRS, CDR2 YFSETQ. The CDR3 has 14 amino acids.

This clone showed up just once. The CDR3 sequence: CASSQDLGQGNYGYTF. The CDR3 nucleotides are TGTGCCAGCAGCCAAGACCTCGGCCAGGGAAACTATGGCTACACCTTC. V is TRBV4-2 and J is TRBJ1-2; D is perhaps TRBD1 (5 bases). The CDR3 runs to 16 residues. Germline CDR1 is LGHNA and CDR2 is YNFKEQ. The germline V and J ends were trimmed by 0 bases and 2 bases, with 13 bases remaining between them.

The genes are TRBV30 and TRBJ2-3; TRBD2 is a possible D gene (6 bases). Per germline, CDR1 GTSNPN and CDR2 SVGIG (reference sequence). CDR3 length equals 13 residues. V lost 4 bases and J lost 4, with 12 bases in between. The CDR3 sequence: CAWTGELADTQYF. CDR3 nucleotide sequence: TGTGCCTGGACGGGAGAGCTGGCAGATACGCAGTATTTT.

The rearrangement joins TRBV3-1 (or the pseudogene TRBV3-2) to TRBJ1-1; 7 positions match TRBD1. The length of the CDR3 is 16 residues. The germline gives CDR1 LGHDT, CDR2 YNNKEL (reference sequence). With V trimmed by 4 bases and J by 0 bases, 8 bases remained unmatched. The CDR3 spells CASSLGQAPMNTEAFF. The CDR3 DNA sequence: TGTGCCAGCAGCCTCGGACAGGCGCCCATGAACACTGAAGCTTTCTTT.

The chain combines TRBV20-1 with TRBJ1-4, with 8 bases aligning to TRBD1. The CDR3 runs 11 residues. CDR1 is DFQATT and CDR2 is SNEGSKA in the germline V gene (reference sequence). V was pared by 2 bases and J by 17 bases, with 7 bases of the junction left unmatched. The CDR3 DNA is TGCAGTGCTAGATCATGGACAGGGTCCTTTTTT. It specifies CSARSWTGSFF.

The chain employs TRBV11-2 and TRBJ2-3; the match to TRBD2 covers 15 bases. The CDR3 loop spans 16 amino acids. Germline CDR1 SGHAT, CDR2 FQNNGV. J lost 8 bases, V lost 4 bases, and 7 bases had no gene match. CDR3 region: CASSSGLAGGHGTQYF. The DNA for the CDR3 is TGTGCCAGCAGCTCTGGACTAGCGGGAGGGCACGGTACGCAGTATTTT.

The V call is TRBV3-1 (or the pseudogene TRBV3-2), the J call TRBJ2-7, with TRBD2 identical over 10 bases. Trimming cost V 4 bases and J 3 bases; bases outside gene matches: 3. From germline, CDR1 is LGHDT and CDR2 YNNKEL (reference sequence). There are 14 residues in the CDR3. The CDR3: CASSPSGGHYEQYF. CDR3 DNA: TGTGCCAGCAGCCCTAGCGGGGGCCACTACGAGCAGTACTTC.

This chain's CDR3 is CASSQRTDYGYTF. The CDR3 region has the DNA TGTGCCAGCTCCCAAAGGACGGACTATGGCTACACCTTC. The V and J genes are TRBV18 and TRBJ1-2; D is uncertain. This CDR3 contains 13 residues. The germline CDR1 and CDR2 sequences are KGHSH and LQKENI. V was trimmed by 6 bases and J by 3 bases, leaving 11 bases between them. The full variable domain, rest sourced from reference TRBV18 and TRBJ1-2, is NAGVMQNPRHLVRRRGQEARLRCSPMKGHSHVYWYRQLPEEGLKFMVYLQKENIIDESGMPKERFSAEFPKEGPSILRIQQVVRGDSAAYFCASSQRTDYGYTFGSGTRLTVV.

This clone was recorded a few times. The V and J genes are TRBV9 and TRBJ1-2; a weak D match, TRBD1 (5 bases). Trimming shortened V by 3 bases and J by 2 bases, and 20 bases separated the two germline ends. The CDR3 totals 17 residues. Germline V lookup: CDR1 SGDLS, CDR2 YYNGEE. The CDR3 DNA is TGTGCCAGCAGCGGACGAGCTCCGGGACGGATAAACTATGGCTACACCTTC. Protein sequence: CASSGRAPGRINYGYTF.

V usage is TRBV4-3 and J usage is TRBJ2-7; maybe TRBD2 (6 bases). The CDR3 has 15 amino acids. CDR1 and CDR2 (germline): LGHNA, YSLEER. Trimming pared 1 base from V and 1 base from J, leaving 11 bases between. The chain's CDR3 is CASSQGDGLSYEQYF. The CDR3 DNA is TGCGCCAGCAGCCAAGGGGACGGACTATCCTACGAGCAGTACTTC.

The chain is built from TRBV4-3 and TRBJ1-6; TRBD1 is a possible D gene (6 bases). Germline-derived CDR1 and CDR2 are LGHNA and YSLEER. V lost 4 bases to trimming and J lost 9 bases, with 13 bases between them. The CDR3 contains 14 residues. The CDR3 loop reads CASSLGGGGSPLHF. CDR3 coding DNA: TGCGCCAGCAGCCTAGGCGGGGGCGGTTCACCCCTCCACTTT.

The chain joins TRBV3-1 (or the pseudogene TRBV3-2) to TRBJ1-5; a weak D match, TRBD1 (5 bases). Germline CDR1 is LGHDT and CDR2 is YNNKEL (reference sequence). Trimming stripped 0 bases from V and 2 bases from J, with 11 bases between. This CDR3 is built from 16 residues. Written as DNA, the CDR3 is TGTGCCAGCAGCCAAGACGGGGGGTATGGCAATCAGCCCCAGCATTTT. The encoded protein is CASSQDGGYGNQPQHF.